The source of this TCR beta chain is a study of human T cells and chemical hapten exposure. Time point given: pre-sensitization, week 0. Treatment defined: therapeutic diphenylcyclopropenone sensitization with weekly scalp DPC. Sample donors consisted of patients with alopecia, aged 18 to 70 years, who were suitable for DPC. Extraction yielded total RNA from whole blood (unfractionated). The germline V and J ends were trimmed by 5 bases and 3 bases, with 8 bases remaining between them. The CDR3 runs 13 residues. Germline CDR1 reads MDHEN; CDR2 reads SYDVKM. TCRdb independently ran MiXCR on the RACE reads; one entry per CDR3 protein. The table includes tens of thousands of distinct CDR3 sequences, 12% to 15% detected once. Study-level findings and limits: Positive correlation was observed between PT1 expanded TCR counts and patch test score. TCRs exceeding 1 in 1000 frequency stayed unchanged with DPC sensitization.

This clonotype was observed a handful of times. Its target is unknown. The TCR sequence derives from a woman aged 50 to 60 with alopecia areata. Some clones in this sample may be carry-over from other donors' samples. Here the sequenced sample was whole blood, taken in connection with sensitization to the hapten diphenylcyclopropenone (DPC). The chain has TRBV28 and TRBJ2-1, with a possible D match to TRBD1 (6 bases). The CDR3 region has the DNA TGTGCCAGCAGTCCAGGGGTCTACAATGAGCAGTTCTTC. Its translation is CASSPGVYNEQFF.